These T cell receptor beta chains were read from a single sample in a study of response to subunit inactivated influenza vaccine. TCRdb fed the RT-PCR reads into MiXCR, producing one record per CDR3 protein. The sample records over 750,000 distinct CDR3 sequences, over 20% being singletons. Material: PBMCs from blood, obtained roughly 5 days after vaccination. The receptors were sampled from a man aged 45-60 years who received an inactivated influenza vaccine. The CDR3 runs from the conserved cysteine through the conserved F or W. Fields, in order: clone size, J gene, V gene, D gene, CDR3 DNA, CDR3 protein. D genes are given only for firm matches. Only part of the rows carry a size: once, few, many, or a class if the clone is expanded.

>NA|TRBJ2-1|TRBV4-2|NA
TGTGCCAGCAGCCAAAACCCGGCCATATTGGTGCATGAGCAGTTCTTC
CASSQNPAILVHEQFF
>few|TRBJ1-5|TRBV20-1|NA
TGCAGTGCTAGTTTGGGGGGGGTATCGTCCCAGCATTTT
CSASLGGVSSQHF
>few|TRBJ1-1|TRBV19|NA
TGTGCCAGTAGTAACAGATTGAACACTGAAGCTTTCTTT
CASSNRLNTEAFF
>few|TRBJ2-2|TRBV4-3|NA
TGCGCCAGCAGCCAAGAACTGTTCGCGAACACCGGGGAGCTGTTTTTT
CASSQELFANTGELFF
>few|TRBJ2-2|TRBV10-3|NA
TGTGCCATCAGTGAGTGGTTACCAGGGACGAACACCGGGGAGCTGTTTTTT
CAISEWLPGTNTGELFF
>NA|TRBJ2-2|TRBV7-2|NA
TGTGCCAGCAGCATGGACATTGCGAACACCGGGGAGCTGTTTTTT
CASSMDIANTGELFF
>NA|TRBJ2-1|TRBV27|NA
TGTGCCAGCAGTTTATTGCGTGGTGGGAGGAGCTCCTACAATGAGCAGTTCTTC
CASSLLRGGRSSYNEQFF
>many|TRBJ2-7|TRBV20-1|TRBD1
TGCAGTGCGAGGACAGGGGGCTACGAGCAGTACTTC
CSARTGGYEQYF
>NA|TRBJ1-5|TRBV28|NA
TGTGCCAGCAGTTCTATCCGGGACATCCCGTTCCAGCCCCAGCATTTT
CASSSIRDIPFQPQHF
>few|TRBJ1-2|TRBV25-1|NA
TGTGCCAGCAGTGAATCGGGGGTTAACTATGGCTACACCTTC
CASSESGVNYGYTF
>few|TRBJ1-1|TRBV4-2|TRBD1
TGTGCCAGCAGCCAGGATCCACAGGGGGACTTGGAAGCTTTCTTT
CASSQDPQGDLEAFF
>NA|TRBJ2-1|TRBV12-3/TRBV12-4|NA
TGTGCCAGCAGTTTAAGGGCCCCCGAGCCCCATGAGCAGTTCTTC
CASSLRAPEPHEQFF
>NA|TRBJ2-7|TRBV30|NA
TGTGCCTGCCGGGACAACTACGAGCAGTACTTC
CACRDNYEQYF
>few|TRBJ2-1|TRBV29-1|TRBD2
TGCAGCGTTGAAGCCCGACTAGCGGTTTACAATGAGCAGTTCTTC
CSVEARLAVYNEQFF
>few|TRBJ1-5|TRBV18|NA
TGTGCCAGCTCACCGCAGCGTAATCAGCCCCAGCATTTT
CASSPQRNQPQHF
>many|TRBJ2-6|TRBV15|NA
TGTGCCACCAGCAGAGATGGCGAAGTAGTTTTATCTGGGGCCAACGTCCTGACTTTC
CATSRDGEVVLSGANVLTF
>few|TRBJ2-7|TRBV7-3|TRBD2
TGTGCCAGCAGCTTATTAGCGGGAGCTAACGAGCAGTACTTC
CASSLLAGANEQYF
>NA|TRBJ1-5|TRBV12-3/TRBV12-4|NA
TGTGCCAGCAGTTTAAGGTCAGGGCGGTTTGGTCAGCCCCAGCATTTT
CASSLRSGRFGQPQHF
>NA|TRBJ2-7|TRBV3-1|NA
TGTGCCAGCAGCCAAGGCAGGGAGCTGCAGTACTTC
CASSQGRELQYF
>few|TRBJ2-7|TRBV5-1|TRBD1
TGCGCCAGCAGCTTCGGGACAGGTCACTCCTACGAGCAGTACTTC
CASSFGTGHSYEQYF
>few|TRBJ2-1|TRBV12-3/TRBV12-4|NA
TGTGCCAGCAGTCCTCGAGTAGGGGCCGTCCAGTTCTTC
CASSPRVGAVQFF
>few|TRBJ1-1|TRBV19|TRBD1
TGTGCCAGTAGTTACGACAGGGGTGTGAACACTGAAGCTTTCTTT
CASSYDRGVNTEAFF
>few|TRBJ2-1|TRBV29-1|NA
TGCAGCGGACGGGACTTCTACAATGAGCAGTTCTTC
CSGRDFYNEQFF
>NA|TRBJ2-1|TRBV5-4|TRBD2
TGTGCCAGCAGCTTGGCGGCTAGCGGGGAAGATGAGCAGTTCTTC
CASSLAASGEDEQFF